What follows are 26 T cell receptor beta chains derived from one specimen sequenced in a study of shared clonotypes between healthy human individuals. Sequenced by immunoSEQ multiplex PCR; TCRdb stores in-frame clones only, minus some. The sample contains some 2,000,000 clones, 90% to 96% of which appear only once. The sequenced sample was naive CD4+ T cells sorted from blood. Subset: CD45RA+ positively selected. The receptor set was obtained from a man aged 18 to 29 in good health.

The chain couples TRBV7-9 to TRBJ2-1, with TRBD1 identical over 7 bases. CDR1 SEHNR and CDR2 FQNEAQ come from the germline V gene (reference sequence). The junction had 7 bases not matched to a gene; V was cut back by 3 bases and J by 5 bases. The CDR3 consists of 15 residues. CDR3 nucleotides: TGTGCCAGCAGCTTGAAGGGGGCGAACCACAATGAGCAGTTCTTC. This translates into CASSLKGANHNEQFF.

V and J are TRBV19 and TRBJ2-1; 9 bases line up with TRBD2. Germline lookup yields CDR1 LNHDA and CDR2 SQIVND (reference sequence). The CDR3 is 13 residues long. Losses at the gene ends were 2 bases for V and 11 bases for J; bases not matched to a gene: 4. CDR3 loop: CASSIRLAGKQFF. CDR3 nucleotide sequence: TGTGCCAGTAGTATACGGCTAGCGGGGAAGCAGTTCTTC.

J is TRBJ1-4 and V is TRBV5-1, with D possibly being TRBD1 (6 bases). Trimming took 4 bases from V and 0 from J, leaving 10 bases between them. Per germline, CDR1 SGHRS and CDR2 YFSETQ. This CDR3 has 15 residues. CDR3 nucleotides: TGCGCCAGCAGCGCAACAGGGCCAACTAATGAAAAACTGTTTTTT. The encoded protein is CASSATGPTNEKLFF.

This clone was observed a handful of times. The V and J genes are TRBV14 and TRBJ1-2; the D gene is possibly TRBD1 (5 bases). Germline lookup yields CDR1 SGHDN and CDR2 FVKESK. CDR3 length: 14 residues. V lost 0 bases and J 8 bases, leaving 13 bases between the germline ends. CDR3 sequence reads: CASSQDLRAGGYTF. The CDR3 DNA follows: TGTGCCAGCAGCCAAGATCTCAGGGCCGGCGGCTACACCTTC.

In this sample, this clone turned up once. The chain combines TRBV18 with TRBJ2-7; 8 bases are shared with TRBD2. CDR1 and CDR2 from the germline V gene are KGHSH and LQKENI. The trim removed 6 bases at V and 1 base at J, leaving 5 bases unmatched. CDR3 length equals 14 residues. DNA of the CDR3: TGTGCCAGCTCGGCACTAGCGGAATCCTACGAGCAGTACTTC. It specifies CASSALAESYEQYF.

About this clone itself: Other DNA sequences in this specimen translate into the identical CDR3. The genes are TRBV2 and TRBJ1-2; weak D call: TRBD1 (5 bases). The ends were cut back, 6 bases at V and 5 bases at J, with 7 bases in the middle. The CDR3 loop spans 11 amino acids. Germline lookup yields CDR1 SNHLY and CDR2 FYNNEI. The CDR3 loop reads CASRAGYGYTF. In DNA form, the CDR3 reads TGTGCCAGCAGAGCAGGGTATGGCTACACCTTC.

This chain joins TRBV7-9 and TRBJ2-1; 8 positions agree with TRBD2. CDR3 length: 15 residues. Germline lookup yields CDR1 SEHNR and CDR2 FQNEAQ (reference sequence). V was clipped by 5 bases and J by 3 bases; unmatched bases: 6. In DNA form, the CDR3 reads TGTGCCAGCAGCGCGTTAGCGGGGAACTACAATGAGCAGTTCTTC. It encodes CASSALAGNYNEQFF.

Comment on this clone: Other DNA sequences in the same sample also yield this CDR3. The rearrangement joins TRBV18 to TRBJ2-5; D gene unclear. Between the trimmed V and J ends, which lost 3 bases and 3 bases, there was a span of 8 bases. The CDR3 runs 13 residues. Germline CDR1 is KGHSH and CDR2 is LQKENI. CDR3 loop: CASSPGSKETQYF. The CDR3 nucleotides are TGTGCCAGCTCACCGGGGTCCAAAGAGACCCAGTACTTC.

J is TRBJ2-7 and V is TRBV5-8; D remains unclear. This CDR3 has 17 residues. Germline V gene sequence: CDR1 SGHTS, CDR2 YDEGEE. V lost 2 bases and J lost 0, with 18 bases in between. The CDR3 DNA sequence: TGTGCCAGCAGCTTACATAATTACGGCGGCGTCTCCTACGAGCAGTACTTC. It encodes CASSLHNYGGVSYEQYF. The full variable domain, its missing parts supplied by reference TRBV5-8 and TRBJ2-7, is EAGVTQSPTHLIKTRGQQATLRCSPISGHTSVYWYQQALGLGLQFLLWYDEGEERNRGNFPPRFSGRQFPNYSSELNVNALELEDSALYLCASSLHNYGGVSYEQYFGPGTRLTVT.

This rearrangement joins TRBV11-2 to TRBJ2-5; 9 bases map to TRBD1. With 5 bases clipped from V and 4 bases from J, the junction kept 8 bases outside the gene matches. The CDR3 sequence is 15 residues long. The germline gives CDR1 SGHAT, CDR2 FQNNGV. CDR3 in DNA: TGTGCCAGCAGCCCCGGGACAGGGTGGAGAGAGACCCAGTACTTC. Protein: CASSPGTGWRETQYF.

For the CDR3, the DNA is TGCGCCAGCAGCCAGGTACTAGCGGGAGGGCCTAGTGAGCAGTTCTTC. It yields the protein CASSQVLAGGPSEQFF. V usage is TRBV4-1 and J usage is TRBJ2-1; 13 bases match TRBD2. Germline CDR1 reads MGHRA; CDR2 reads YSYEKL. The CDR3 extends over 16 amino acids. V dropped 3 bases and J dropped 9; count of bases not matched to a gene: 8.

This sequence joins TRBV10-2 and TRBJ2-7, with D perhaps given as TRBD1 or TRBD2 (6 bases each). Germline values: CDR1 WSHSY, CDR2 SAAADI. CDR3 size: 15 residues. Trimming took off 2 bases at V and 4 bases at J, with 15 bases between the two ends. The CDR3 here is CASSEIPGDRYEQYF. CDR3 nucleotides: TGCGCCAGCAGTGAGATCCCGGGAGACAGGTACGAGCAGTACTTC.

The CDR3 sequence: CAISESGNRGSYGYTF. DNA for the CDR3: TGTGCCATCAGTGAGTCCGGGAACAGGGGATCATATGGCTACACCTTC. The chain joins TRBV10-3 to TRBJ1-2; TRBD1 agrees at 7 bases. The ends lost 0 bases at V and 5 bases at J; junction bases unmatched: 9. The CDR3 length is 16 residues. The germline CDR1 and CDR2 sequences are ENHRY and SYGVKD.

Worth noting for this clone: Other DNA sequences of this sample code for an identical CDR3. This chain connects TRBV9 to TRBJ1-1; D is uncertain. The germline gives CDR1 SGDLS, CDR2 YYNGEE. V was clipped by 0 bases and J by 1 base, with 7 bases between them. The CDR3 contains 14 residues. The CDR3 protein is CASSVGGQNTEAFF. The CDR3 DNA reads as TGTGCCAGCAGCGTAGGGGGTCAGAACACTGAAGCTTTCTTT.

J is TRBJ2-7 and V is TRBV28; tentatively, D is TRBD1 (7 bases). Trimming stripped 3 bases from V and 6 bases from J, with 15 bases between. The CDR3 totals 14 residues. The V gene's germline CDR1 is MDHEN and CDR2 SYDVKM. In DNA form, the CDR3 reads TGTGCCAGCAGTTTGGAGGGGGCGGCGGGCGAGCAGTACTTC. Its translation is CASSLEGAAGEQYF.

As concerns this clone: This sample also contains other DNA sequences that code for the same CDR3. The chain carries TRBV2 and TRBJ1-4; D is undetermined. Germline V gene lookup returns CDR1 SNHLY and CDR2 FYNNEI. The CDR3 runs to 12 residues. The ends were cut back, 7 bases at V and 2 bases at J, with 5 bases in the middle. CDR3: CASTGTNEKLFF. In DNA, the CDR3 is TGTGCCAGCACCGGGACTAATGAAAAACTGTTTTTT.

The V and J genes are TRBV28 and TRBJ2-1; 7 bases line up with TRBD1. Germline V lookup: CDR1 MDHEN, CDR2 SYDVKM. The CDR3 covers 14 residues. V dropped 5 bases and J dropped 14; count of bases not matched to a gene: 15. CDR3 bases: TGTGCCAGCAGTCCATGGGACAGCGCCATGGGTGAGTTCTTC. The encoded protein is CASSPWDSAMGEFF.

The V call is TRBV20-1, the J call TRBJ1-1; no firm D call. Germline V gene sequence: CDR1 DFQATT, CDR2 SNEGSKA (reference sequence). The CDR3 is made up of 10 amino acids. V was cut by 6 bases and J by 3 bases, with 5 bases left in between. The chain's CDR3 is CSAGYTEAFF. In DNA, the CDR3 is TGCAGTGCAGGATACACTGAAGCTTTCTTT.

The chain joins TRBV7-2 to TRBJ1-1; D gene unclear. Germline V CDR1 and CDR2: SGHTA, FQGNSA. The CDR3 spans 15 residues. With 5 bases removed from V and 1 base from J, the gap between germline ends came to 14 bases. The CDR3 loop reads CASSPSQGKNTEAFF. The DNA for the CDR3 is TGTGCCAGCAGCCCCTCTCAAGGAAAGAACACTGAAGCTTTCTTT. The full variable domain, rest sourced from reference TRBV7-2 and TRBJ1-1, is GAGVSQSPSNKVTEKGKDVELRCDPISGHTALYWYRQSLGQGLEFLIYFQGNSAPDKSGLPSDRFSAERTGGSVSTLTIQRTQQEDSAVYLCASSPSQGKNTEAFFGQGTRLTVV.

The CDR3 loop is CASIGQGYEQYF. DNA of the CDR3: TGTGCCAGCATCGGACAGGGCTACGAGCAGTACTTC. This rearrangement joins TRBV6-5 to TRBJ2-7; 8 bases line up with TRBD1. This CDR3 has 12 residues. The junction had 2 bases not matched to a gene; V was cut back by 7 bases and J by 3 bases. Germline assignment: CDR1 MNHEY and CDR2 SVGAGI.

This clone was observed a single time. The CDR3 spells CASSLGRDRDSPLHF. The CDR3, as DNA: TGCGCCAGCAGCTTGGGCCGGGACAGGGATTCACCCCTCCACTTT. This rearrangement joins TRBV5-1 to TRBJ1-6, with 9 nucleotides matching TRBD1. The germline V gene has CDR1 SGHRS and CDR2 YFSETQ. CDR3 length equals 15 residues. Trimming took 0 bases from V and 8 from J; bases not matched to a gene: 3.

In regard to this clone: The same CDR3 can be traced to other DNA sequences in this sample. DNA of the CDR3: TGCGCCAGCAGCTTGGCAGGTGTAAATGAGCAGTTCTTC. Translating gives CASSLAGVNEQFF. The genes are TRBV5-1 and TRBJ2-1; D unresolved. The CDR3 contains 13 residues. Trimming removed 0 bases at V and 7 bases at J, with 8 bases between. Germline lookup yields CDR1 SGHRS and CDR2 YFSETQ. Together with reference TRBV5-1 and TRBJ2-1, the CDR3 gives the full variable domain: KAGVTQTPRYLIKTRGQQVTLSCSPISGHRSVSWYQQTPGQGLQFLFEYFSETQRNKGNFPGRFSGRQFSNSRSEMNVSTLELGDSALYLCASSLAGVNEQFFGPGTRLTVL.

V usage is TRBV2 and J usage is TRBJ1-6; D is undetermined. This CDR3 contains 14 residues. Deletions cut 2 bases from V and 10 bases from J, with 12 bases between. Germline CDR1 SNHLY, CDR2 FYNNEI. The CDR3 DNA follows: TGTGCCAGCAGTGAAAACCGGCAAGGGTCACCCCTCCACTTT. Translated: CASSENRQGSPLHF.

The rearrangement joins TRBV29-1 to TRBJ2-7; the D is unclear. The V gene's germline CDR1 is SQVTM and CDR2 ANQGSEA. The CDR3 contains 13 residues. V was clipped by 4 bases and J by 2 bases, with 12 bases between them. CDR3 coding DNA: TGCAGCGTTGGAACGAAACTCACCTACGAGCAGTACTTC. It specifies CSVGTKLTYEQYF.

This chain joins TRBV6-1 and TRBJ2-1, with TRBD2 matching 9 bases. CDR3 length: 13 amino acids. Losses at the gene ends were 7 bases for V and 4 bases for J; bases not matched to a gene: 2. Germline V gene sequence: CDR1 MNHNS, CDR2 SASEGT. CDR3 protein: CASKLAGYNEQFF. CDR3 coding DNA: TGTGCCAGCAAGCTAGCGGGGTACAATGAGCAGTTCTTC.

This clone was seen a single time. The chain uses TRBV28 and TRBJ2-7; D remains ambiguous. The CDR3 covers 14 residues. V was pared by 5 bases and J by 2 bases, with 13 bases between. Germline V lookup: CDR1 MDHEN, CDR2 SYDVKM. This CDR3 reads CASSNLLGTYEQYF. Here the CDR3 DNA reads TGTGCCAGCAGTAACCTCTTAGGGACCTACGAGCAGTACTTC.